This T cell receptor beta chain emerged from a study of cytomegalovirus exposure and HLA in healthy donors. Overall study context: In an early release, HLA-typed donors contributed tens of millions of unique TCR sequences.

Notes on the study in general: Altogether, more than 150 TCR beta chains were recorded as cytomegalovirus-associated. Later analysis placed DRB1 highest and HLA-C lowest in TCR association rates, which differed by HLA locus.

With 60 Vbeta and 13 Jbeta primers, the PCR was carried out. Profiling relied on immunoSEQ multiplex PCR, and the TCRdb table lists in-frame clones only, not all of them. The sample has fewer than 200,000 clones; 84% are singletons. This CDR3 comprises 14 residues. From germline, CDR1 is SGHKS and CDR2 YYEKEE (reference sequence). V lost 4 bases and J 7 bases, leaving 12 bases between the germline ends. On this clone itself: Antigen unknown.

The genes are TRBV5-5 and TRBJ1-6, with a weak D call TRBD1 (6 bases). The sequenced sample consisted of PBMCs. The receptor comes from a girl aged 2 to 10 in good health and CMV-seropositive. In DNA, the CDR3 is TGTGCCAGCAGCGTGGCAGGGGTAAATTCACCCCTCCACTTT. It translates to CASSVAGVNSPLHF.